Below, 16 T cell receptor beta chains from the same sample are listed, as sequenced in a study of cytomegalovirus exposure and HLA in healthy donors. Data came from immunoSEQ multiplex PCR; TCRdb stores just in-frame clones and leaves some out. The repertoire consists of tens of thousands of clones, with roughly 94% occurring once and the leading ten covering roughly 0.75%. The sample comprised PBMCs. The receptor source for this set is a woman aged 18 to 35 in good health and CMV-seronegative.

This chain joins TRBV5-6 and TRBJ1-2, with D perhaps TRBD1 (5 bases). The CDR3 runs to 14 residues. Germline V gives CDR1 SGHDT, CDR2 YYEEEE. V lost 1 base to trimming and J lost 8 bases, with 15 bases between them. This CDR3 reads CASSLKGPPLGYTF. The CDR3 region has the DNA TGTGCCAGCAGCTTGAAGGGGCCACCCCTGGGCTACACCTTC.

The gene calls are TRBV27 and TRBJ1-1; 7 positions match TRBD1. This CDR3 comprises 15 residues. Looked up from germline, CDR1 is MNHEY and CDR2 is SMNVEV (reference sequence). Trimming removed 7 bases from V and 5 bases from J; junction bases left unmatched: 13. The CDR3 sequence is CASIVTGLSGTEAFF. CDR3 coding DNA: TGTGCCAGCATCGTGACAGGGTTATCGGGGACTGAAGCTTTCTTT.

This chain links TRBV28 with TRBJ2-3, with TRBD2 matching 7 bases. The CDR3 length is 18 residues. Losses at the gene ends were 1 base for V and 1 base for J; bases not matched to a gene: 11. Germline V gene data show CDR1 as MDHEN and CDR2 as SYDVKM. CDR3 residues: CASSLLRGWGGGTDTQYF. CDR3 nucleotide sequence: TGTGCCAGCAGTTTATTGCGGGGTTGGGGAGGGGGCACAGATACGCAGTATTTT.

This chain uses TRBV27 with TRBJ1-5, with TRBD1 matching 7 bases. The V gene's germline CDR1 is MNHEY and CDR2 SMNVEV (reference sequence). This CDR3 has 15 amino acids. V lost 8 bases and J lost 0; bases outside the gene matches: 7. This chain's CDR3 is CASSTGAYSNQPQHF. The CDR3 nucleotides read TGTGCCAGCTCTACAGGGGCCTATAGCAATCAGCCCCAGCATTTT.

The genes are TRBV21-1 and TRBJ2-7; the tabulated D call, TRBD1, remains unverified against the DNA. TRBV21-1 is a recognized pseudogene. This CDR3 contains 17 residues. CDR3 in amino acids: CASSKALRGRGHHEQYF. CDR3 nucleotides: TGTGCCAGCAGCAAAGCGCTTCGGGGCAGGGGACACCACGAGCAGTACTTC.

The V gene is TRBV30, the J gene TRBJ2-2; the match to TRBD2 covers 10 bases. Looked up from germline, CDR1 is GTSNPN and CDR2 is SVGIG (reference sequence). The CDR3 contains 17 residues. J was trimmed by 0 bases and V by 4 bases; bases with no gene match: 8. DNA for the CDR3: TGTGCCTGGATGGTGATGACTAGCGGGTCGAACACCGGGGAGCTGTTTTTT. Translated: CAWMVMTSGSNTGELFF. Filled out from reference TRBV30 and TRBJ2-2, the complete variable domain reads SQTIHQWPATLVQPVGSPLSLECTVEGTSNPNLYWYRQAAGRGLQLLFYSVGIGQISSEVPQNLSASRPQDRQFILSSKKLLLSDSGFYLCAWMVMTSGSNTGELFFGEGSRLTVL.

The J gene is TRBJ2-7, the V gene TRBV9; possibly TRBD1 for D (6 bases). The V end was cut by 1 base, the J end by 3 bases, with 14 bases between. The germline V gene encodes CDR1 SGDLS and CDR2 YYNGEE. This CDR3 has 15 residues. This CDR3 reads CASSVWTAGYYEQYF. The CDR3 nucleotides are TGTGCCAGCAGCGTATGGACAGCCGGATACTACGAGCAGTACTTC.

DNA of the CDR3: TGTGCCAGAGGAAGGACTAGCGGAAATTACAATGAGCAGTTCTTC. Its translation: CARGRTSGNYNEQFF. The rearrangement joins TRBV2 to TRBJ2-1; 10 nucleotides agree with TRBD2. Germline loops: CDR1 SNHLY, CDR2 FYNNEI. Germline trimming cut 9 bases from V and 4 bases from J; bases unmatched to any gene: 9. The CDR3 has 15 residues.

The chain is built from TRBV5-4 and TRBJ2-3; 8 nucleotides align to TRBD2. Per the germline V gene, CDR1 is SGHNT and CDR2 is YYREEE (reference sequence). V lost 2 bases, J lost 4 bases, and 9 bases stayed unmatched. CDR3 size: 16 residues. Here the CDR3 reads CASSLFFGGAPDTQYF. Written as DNA, the CDR3 is TGTGCCAGCAGCTTATTCTTCGGGGGGGCCCCAGATACGCAGTATTTT.

This chain joins TRBV15 and TRBJ2-3, with TRBD2 as a possible D gene (5 bases). Germline CDR1 LNHNV, CDR2 YYDKDF (reference sequence). The CDR3 sequence is 14 residues long. Trimming shortened V by 2 bases and J by 2 bases, and 8 bases separated the two germline ends. The DNA of the CDR3 is TGTGCCACCAGCAGACGCGACTACACAGATACGCAGTATTTT. Amino acid sequence: CATSRRDYTDTQYF.

V and J are TRBV6-1 and TRBJ2-3; 12 bases map to TRBD2. The V segment lost 4 bases and the J segment 5 bases; nucleotides outside the gene matches: 4. Looked up from germline, CDR1 is MNHNS and CDR2 is SASEGT. The CDR3 length is 15 residues. CDR3 protein: CASSVTSGGGDTQYF. DNA for the CDR3: TGTGCCAGCAGTGTGACTAGCGGGGGAGGAGATACGCAGTATTTT.

The genes are TRBV18 and TRBJ2-7; tentative D call: TRBD1 (5 bases). This CDR3 is 13 amino acids long. Germline-derived CDR1 and CDR2 are KGHSH and LQKENI. Trimming left V 5 bases short and J 4 bases short, with 12 bases between. The chain's CDR3 is CASSFPTGYEQYF. CDR3 bases: TGTGCCAGCTCATTCCCCACAGGATACGAGCAGTACTTC.

The genes are TRBV20-1 and TRBJ1-1; D gene unclear. The CDR3 totals 11 residues. CDR1 is DFQATT, CDR2 SNEGSKA, per germline (reference sequence). Trimming took 0 bases from V and 5 from J, leaving 4 bases between them. The chain's CDR3 is CSARDSTEAFF. CDR3 bases: TGCAGTGCTAGAGATTCGACTGAAGCTTTCTTT.

The chain recombines TRBV10-1 with TRBJ1-1; D is unresolved. The germline CDR1 and CDR2 sequences are WNHNN and SYGVQD (reference sequence). This CDR3 has 14 amino acids. Trimming cost V 6 bases and J 4 bases, with 15 bases left between them. The CDR3 DNA reads TGCGCCAGCAGCCCTACTTCGGTCCGCACTGAAGCTTTCTTT. Its translation: CASSPTSVRTEAFF.

The chain uses TRBV10-2 and TRBJ1-1; D gene unclear. The germline gives CDR1 WSHSY, CDR2 SAAADI. The CDR3 sequence is 11 residues long. The germline V and J ends were trimmed by 8 bases and 11 bases, with 15 bases remaining between them. The CDR3 DNA sequence: TGCGCCAGCCGAGCGACTTCTGGGGCTTTCTTT. As protein: CASRATSGAFF.

V is TRBV4-1 and J is TRBJ2-3; 8 positions match TRBD1. Germline V gene data show CDR1 as MGHRA and CDR2 as YSYEKL. The CDR3 consists of 14 residues. The J segment lost 6 bases and the V segment lost 2 bases, leaving 4 bases of the junction unmatched. CDR3 residues: CASSQTRGPDTQYF. For the CDR3, the DNA is TGCGCCAGCAGCCAAACCAGGGGGCCTGATACGCAGTATTTT.